Listed below are T cell receptor beta chains from one sample, sequenced in a study of regulatory T cells in long-lasting Graves disease. Using its own MiXCR run on the multiplex PCR reads, TCRdb lists one record per CDR3 protein. The repertoire holds over 350,000 distinct CDR3 sequences, with more than 20% as singletons. This specimen consisted of peripheral blood mononuclear cells (PBMCs), obtained when the disease was refractory, from a patient treated with antithyroid drugs. The source of these receptors is a female donor with Graves disease. The CDR3 runs from the conserved cysteine through the conserved F or W. Each record gives: clone size, D gene, CDR3 length, J gene, V gene, CDR3 protein, CDR3 DNA. The D gene is left open where the match is weak. The listing skips clone size in some rows; elsewhere it reads once, few, many or a size class.

-,-,14,TRBJ1-5,TRBV28,CASSLFIPFQPQHF,TGTGCCAGCAGTTTATTTATTCCATTTCAGCCCCAGCATTTT
-,-,15,TRBJ2-5,TRBV28,CASSQVLKALETQYF,TGCGCCAGCAGCCAAGTCCTTAAGGCGTTGGAGACCCAGTACTTC
many,-,12,TRBJ1-4,TRBV28,CASSQGNEKLFF,TGTGCCAGCAGCCAGGGGAATGAAAAACTGTTTTTT
-,-,14,TRBJ1-5,TRBV19,CASSIGGVIQPQHF,TGTGCCAGTAGTATAGGAGGAGTTATTCAGCCCCAGCATTTT
many,TRBD1,14,TRBJ1-1,TRBV28,CASSSTGKFTEAFF,TGTGCCAGCAGTTCGACAGGGAAGTTCACTGAAGCTTTCTTT
many,-,14,TRBJ2-7,TRBV27,CASSPGLNSYEQYF,TGTGCCAGCAGTCCAGGGTTAAACTCCTACGAGCAGTACTTC
-,TRBD1,15,TRBJ2-7,TRBV2,CASTRDRGFGSEQYF,TGTGCCAGCACGCGGGACAGGGGGTTTGGGAGCGAGCAGTACTTC
-,-,15,TRBJ2-7,TRBV6-5,CASSYSRYYTYEQYF,TGTGCCAGCAGTTACTCGAGGTACTACACCTACGAGCAGTACTTC
-,-,12,TRBJ1-1,TRBV29-1,CSGCGLNTEAFF,TGCAGCGGATGCGGGCTGAACACTGAAGCTTTCTTT
few,TRBD1,14,TRBJ1-5,TRBV30,CAWNKGQVNQPQHF,TGTGCCTGGAACAAAGGACAGGTCAATCAGCCCCAGCATTTT
many,-,14,TRBJ2-5,TRBV7-2,CASSLGHFQETQYF,TGTGCCAGCAGCTTGGGACACTTCCAAGAGACCCAGTACTTC
many,TRBD1,17,TRBJ2-2,TRBV11-2,CASSPGLTGGVTGELFF,TGTGCCAGCAGCCCGGGGTTGACAGGGGGCGTCACCGGGGAGCTGTTTTTT
few,-,13,TRBJ1-2,TRBV27,CASSLGRAQGYTF,TGTGCCAGCAGTTTAGGGAGGGCGCAAGGCTACACCTTC
many,TRBD2,15,TRBJ2-7,TRBV20-1,CSARVWASGAYEQYF,TGCAGTGCTAGAGTCTGGGCTAGCGGGGCCTACGAGCAGTACTTC
many,-,15,TRBJ1-6,TRBV27,CASSAGGTYNSPLHF,TGTGCCAGCAGCGCCGGGGGAACGTATAATTCACCCCTCCACTTT
-,-,14,TRBJ1-6,TRBV5-1,CASSLKELNSPLHF,TGCGCCAGCAGCTTAAAAGAGCTCAATTCACCCCTCCACTTT
-,TRBD1,13,TRBJ1-5,TRBV19,CASEQGPNQPQHF,TGTGCCAGTGAACAGGGGCCCAATCAGCCCCAGCATTTT
few,-,15,TRBJ1-1,TRBV27,CASNPVGLGNTEAFF,TGTGCCAGCAATCCGGTGGGGCTGGGGAACACTGAAGCTTTCTTT
-,-,14,TRBJ2-5,TRBV6-2/TRBV6-3,CASSESSGEETQYF,TGTGCCAGCAGTGAGTCGTCGGGGGAAGAGACCCAGTACTTC
-,TRBD2,13,TRBJ2-2,TRBV19,CASIAGGDGELFF,TGTGCCAGTATAGCGGGAGGTGACGGGGAGCTGTTTTTT
few,-,14,TRBJ2-2,TRBV5-1,CASRVGENTGELFF,TGCGCCAGCAGAGTTGGGGAAAACACCGGGGAGCTGTTTTTT
-,-,14,TRBJ2-2,TRBV7-2,CASSLDYGRGELFF,TGTGCCAGCAGCTTAGATTATGGGAGGGGGGAGCTGTTTTTT
-,TRBD1,14,TRBJ1-2,TRBV27,CASSSGQGPYGYTF,TGTGCCAGCAGTTCGGGACAGGGGCCTTATGGCTACACCTTC
few,-,11,TRBJ1-3,TRBV20-1,CSARDGNTIYF,TGCAGTGCTAGAGATGGGAACACCATATATTTT
-,-,15,TRBJ2-5,TRBV20-1,CSARDDWRQQETQYF,TGCAGTGCTAGAGATGATTGGAGACAGCAAGAGACCCAGTACTTC
-,-,15,TRBJ1-1,TRBV7-6,CASSPSWLGYTEAFF,TGTGCCAGCAGCCCCTCGTGGTTGGGCTACACTGAAGCTTTCTTT
many,-,13,TRBJ2-7,TRBV20-1,CSAEGPDLYEQYF,TGCAGTGCCGAAGGACCGGACCTCTACGAGCAGTACTTC
-,-,13,TRBJ1-6,TRBV4-3,CASSQDGASPLHF,TGCGCCAGCAGCCAAGATGGGGCCTCACCCCTCCACTTT
-,TRBD2,19,TRBJ2-7,TRBV20-1,CSARGSLGTSGSCCGEQYF,TGCAGTGCTAGAGGATCCTTGGGGACTAGCGGGAGTTGTTGTGGCGAGCAGTACTTC
few,-,16,TRBJ2-2,TRBV6-5,CASSYSSGDDTGELFF,TGTGCCAGCAGTTACTCGAGTGGGGACGACACCGGGGAGCTGTTTTTT
few,TRBD1,16,TRBJ2-7,TRBV20-1,CSARGGYRDRGSEQYF,TGCAGTGCTAGGGGTGGATACAGGGACAGGGGTAGCGAGCAGTACTTC
-,TRBD2,17,TRBJ2-1,TRBV29-1,CSVALAGGSGGYNEQFF,TGCAGCGTTGCTCTAGCGGGAGGGTCGGGAGGCTACAATGAGCAGTTCTTC